This record concerns one T cell receptor (beta chain) sequence. Per the study methods: Reference gene primer amplification gave estimated nucleated cell counts. Sequenced by immunoSEQ multiplex PCR; TCRdb stores in-frame clones only, minus some. V and J calls and clone size are given by that table; D and trimming were obtained from the DNA. Here the sample spans 60,000 to 75,000 clones, 80% to 90% being singletons. These data belong to a study of blood T cell repertoires in COVID-19. At the level of the study: There were acute and convalescent COVID-19 samples, and they came from the United States, Italy and Spain. Sources were T cells, B-cell-depleted T cells, or PBMCs; the material itself was cDNA or gDNA.

This CDR3 is 16 amino acids long. CDR1 is LGHDT, CDR2 YNNKEL, per germline (reference sequence). With 0 bases removed from V and 6 bases from J, the gap between germline ends came to 15 bases. Sequencing used peripheral blood. The clonotype originates from a man in his sixties with acute or convalescent COVID-19. The genes are TRBV3-1 (or the pseudogene TRBV3-2) and TRBJ1-5, with D possibly TRBD1 on 6 matching bases. The CDR3 region has the DNA TGTGCCAGCAGCCAAGACCTAAACAGGGTCGGTCAGCCCCAGCATTTT. Translating gives CASSQDLNRVGQPQHF.